The clone carrying this T cell receptor beta chain is large (0.1 to 1%). The antigen is undetermined. The sample originates from a study of immune heterogeneity within non-small cell lung tumors. Notes on the study in general: Between individual patients, the high-frequency T-cell receptor beta clonotypes largely differed. Local clonality of T cells correlated moderately yet significantly with local tumor mutational burden (R approximately 0.33).

CDR3 of TCR beta was amplified by multiplex PCR that used 32 V and 13 J primers. Each CDR3 protein is one row after TCRdb ran MiXCR on the multiplex PCR reads. The sample holds 2,500 to 3,000 distinct CDR3 sequences, 25% to 30% seen once. The template for each sample was roughly 650 ng of genomic DNA, which had been extracted from bulk tumor tissue. Several biopsies were collected from each primary tumor during surgery. They were spaced as far apart as possible within the tumor mass. Curative surgical treatment was performed in patients who had newly diagnosed, untreated non-small cell lung cancer. Having surgery with curative intent, the donors were patients newly diagnosed with non-small cell lung cancer. This TCR came from a man aged 60 to 69 with non-small cell lung cancer. The sample taken for sequencing was lung tumor tissue.

The CDR3 sequence is CASSYSWSRGPTGELFF. In DNA, the CDR3 is TGTGCCAGCAGTTACTCCTGGAGCAGGGGTCCCACCGGGGAGCTGTTTTTT. The rearrangement links TRBV6-2 or TRBV6-3 to TRBJ2-2, with a weak D call TRBD1 (6 bases). This CDR3 has 17 residues. V lost 0 bases and J lost 4, with 15 bases in between. Germline loops: CDR1 MNHEY, CDR2 SVGEGT.